This T cell receptor beta chain emerged from a study of metastatic and nonmetastatic thyroid tumors. Study overall: Repertoires of blood and of tissue (tumor or nodule) from malignant and benign thyroid patients were compared.

TCRdb reanalyzed the PCR reads via MiXCR. The sample consists of tens of thousands of clones, 28% of them appearing once. V was pared by 1 base and J by 3 bases, with 6 bases of the junction left unmatched. This CDR3 has 15 amino acids. The germline gives CDR1 SGHNT, CDR2 YENEEA. In regard to this clone: Its antigen is not known.

General study results and limits: In both blood and tumor samples, TCR beta diversity was reported significantly higher for malignant than benign nodules.

No patient had received any treatment before thyroid surgery. The genes are TRBV11-3 and TRBJ2-7; 7 positions match TRBD1. This sequence was found in a male donor with papillary thyroid cancer or a benign thyroid nodule (not recorded which). Some clones in this sample may be carry-over from other donors' samples. Sequencing was done on a sample of blood. The CDR3 spells CASSLGSGTDYEQYF. The CDR3 DNA reads as TGTGCCAGCAGCTTAGGTTCGGGGACAGACTACGAGCAGTACTTC.